Below, 30 T cell receptor beta chains from the same sample are listed, as sequenced in a study of PD-1 blockade in classical Hodgkin lymphoma. Every patient was affected by relapse after autologous stem cell transplantation, while exposure to brentuximab vedotin was not uniform. Using immunoSEQ multiplex PCR, the repertoire was profiled, and TCRdb retains in-frame clones only, with some absent. The sample holds more than 90,000 clones, roughly 79% seen once. Sequencing used peripheral blood mononuclear cells (PBMCs), obtained before the second cycle of nivolumab. These receptor sequences come from a human donor with classical Hodgkin lymphoma.

The rearrangement joins TRBV28 to TRBJ1-5; D may be TRBD1 (5 bases). Germline CDR1 and CDR2: MDHEN and SYDVKM. The CDR3 sequence is 17 residues long. The V end lost 7 bases, the J end lost 1 base, and 20 bases lay between the germline ends. This chain's CDR3 is CASTPLGTVGSNQPQHF. CDR3 sequence (DNA): TGTGCCAGCACTCCACTTGGGACGGTGGGGAGCAATCAGCCCCAGCATTTT.

Comment on this clone: Within the sample, other DNA sequences also encode this same CDR3. The rearrangement uses TRBV5-1 and TRBJ1-5; 9 bases line up with TRBD1. The CDR3 is 14 amino acids. In germline, CDR1 is SGHRS, CDR2 YFSETQ. The trim removed 3 bases at V and 7 bases at J, leaving 5 bases unmatched. The CDR3 DNA reads TGCGCCAGCAGCTCGGGACAGGGTGGGCAGCCCCAGCATTTT. Amino acids: CASSSGQGGQPQHF.

Regarding this clone: The same CDR3 can be traced to other DNA sequences in this sample. The chain has TRBV30 and TRBJ2-7; the D is unclear. V shed 0 bases and J shed 1 base, with 7 bases lying between them. The CDR3 runs to 13 residues. Germline V gives CDR1 GTSNPN, CDR2 SVGIG (reference sequence). CDR3 DNA sequence: TGTGCCTGGAGTGTTGGTGTTTCCTACGAGCAGTACTTC. It encodes CAWSVGVSYEQYF. The full variable domain, in which reference TRBV30 and TRBJ2-7 provide the parts outside the CDR3, is SQTIHQWPATLVQPVGSPLSLECTVEGTSNPNLYWYRQAAGRGLQLLFYSVGIGQISSEVPQNLSASRPQDRQFILSSKKLLLSDSGFYLCAWSVGVSYEQYFGPGTRLTVT.

This clone was counted ten times or more. The rearrangement links TRBV5-1 to TRBJ1-1; TRBD1 is a possible D gene (5 bases). V was pared by 4 bases and J by 4 bases, with 17 bases between. The CDR3 extends over 15 amino acids. Germline V gene lookup returns CDR1 SGHRS and CDR2 YFSETQ. This CDR3 is CASSPTGEWGTEAFF. CDR3 bases: TGCGCCAGCAGCCCAACGGGGGAATGGGGCACTGAAGCTTTCTTT. Complete variable domain (other parts from reference TRBV5-1 and TRBJ1-1): KAGVTQTPRYLIKTRGQQVTLSCSPISGHRSVSWYQQTPGQGLQFLFEYFSETQRNKGNFPGRFSGRQFSNSRSEMNVSTLELGDSALYLCASSPTGEWGTEAFFGQGTRLTVV.

The chain combines TRBV7-9 with TRBJ1-1, with D tentatively TRBD1 (6 bases). Germline V gives CDR1 SEHNR, CDR2 FQNEAQ (reference sequence). Between the trimmed V and J ends, which lost 5 bases and 1 base, there was a span of 17 bases. This CDR3 comprises 16 residues. The DNA of the CDR3 is TGTGCCAGCAGCCTGGGCTCGGGGGCCCAGAACACTGAAGCTTTCTTT. Its translation: CASSLGSGAQNTEAFF.

The chain is built from TRBV7-9 and TRBJ1-4, with a tentative D call TRBD1 (6 bases). Germline V gene data show CDR1 as SEHNR and CDR2 as FQNEAQ (reference sequence). The V end lost 5 bases, the J end lost 0 bases, and 16 bases lay between the germline ends. The CDR3 spans 17 residues. This chain's CDR3 is CASSPPGTSATNEKLFF. Written as DNA, the CDR3 is TGTGCCAGCAGCCCCCCCGGGACATCTGCAACTAATGAAAAACTGTTTTTT.

The chain joins TRBV6-1 to TRBJ2-1; TRBD1 aligns across 7 bases. The germline V gene has CDR1 MNHNS and CDR2 SASEGT. The CDR3 totals 14 residues. J was trimmed by 5 bases and V by 4 bases; bases with no gene match: 5. The CDR3 here is CASSGARGHNEQFF. In nucleotides, the CDR3 is TGTGCCAGCAGTGGGGCTAGGGGGCACAATGAGCAGTTCTTC.

The genes are TRBV10-1 and TRBJ1-4; no reliable D call. Germline-derived CDR1 and CDR2 are WNHNN and SYGVQD (reference sequence). Trimming took off 8 bases at V and 5 bases at J, with 9 bases between the two ends. The CDR3 is 12 residues long. The CDR3 DNA is TGCGCCAGCTTAGACATAAATGAAAAACTGTTTTTT. Amino acids: CASLDINEKLFF.

CDR3 protein: CAISDSGDGYTF. DNA of the CDR3: TGTGCCATCAGTGATTCAGGGGACGGCTACACCTTC. The chain recombines TRBV10-3 with TRBJ1-2; a weak D match, TRBD1 (6 bases). The CDR3 runs to 12 residues. Trimming removed 3 bases from V and 8 bases from J, with 10 bases in between. Germline assignment: CDR1 ENHRY and CDR2 SYGVKD.

The gene calls are TRBV6-5 and TRBJ1-2, with 8 bases that match TRBD1. V gave up 5 bases and J gave up 8 bases; unmatched junction bases: 7. CDR1 is MNHEY and CDR2 is SVGAGI in the germline V gene. This CDR3 is built from 13 residues. The CDR3: CASSPGTGSGYTF. Here the CDR3 DNA reads TGTGCCAGCAGTCCGGGGACAGGCTCCGGCTACACCTTC.

The chain combines TRBV19 with TRBJ2-5; 10 bases are shared with TRBD1. The CDR3 is made up of 14 amino acids. Unmatched junction bases numbered 4, after V lost 5 bases and J lost 4 bases. The V gene's germline CDR1 is LNHDA and CDR2 SQIVND (reference sequence). The CDR3 sequence: CASSSGTGVETQYF. In nucleotides, the CDR3 is TGTGCCAGTAGTTCTGGGACAGGGGTAGAGACCCAGTACTTC.

The chain carries TRBV6-6 and TRBJ1-1; D is uncertain. CDR1 MNHNY and CDR2 SVGAGI come from the germline V gene (reference sequence). This CDR3 is 14 amino acids long. V shed 4 bases and J shed 1 base, with 10 bases lying between them. The CDR3 DNA follows: TGTGCCAGCAGTTGGGCCCCCGGGAACACTGAAGCTTTCTTT. Translation: CASSWAPGNTEAFF.

The V gene is TRBV4-2, the J gene TRBJ2-1; 10 bases agree with TRBD2. Per the germline V gene, CDR1 is LGHNA and CDR2 is YNFKEQ. The length of the CDR3 is 19 residues. J gave up 1 base and V 0 bases, and 9 bases lay outside the gene matches. CDR3 coding DNA: TGTGCCAGCAGCCAAGAGTCGCTAGCGGGAGCCCCATCCTACAATGAGCAGTTCTTC. As protein: CASSQESLAGAPSYNEQFF.

The V call is TRBV6-1, the J call TRBJ2-3, with TRBD1 matching over 7 bases. The CDR3 runs to 16 residues. The germline gives CDR1 MNHNS, CDR2 SASEGT. V shed 2 bases, J shed 4 bases, and the junction held 9 bases outside the gene matches. DNA of the CDR3: TGTGCCAGCAGTGAAAGGGGGCTTTGGGACGCAGATACGCAGTATTTT. Translation: CASSERGLWDADTQYF.

The V call is TRBV27, the J call TRBJ1-2; no firm D call. The CDR3 consists of 16 residues. Trimming stripped 4 bases from V and 1 base from J, with 16 bases between. CDR1 is MNHEY and CDR2 is SMNVEV in the germline V gene (reference sequence). CDR3 bases: TGTGCCAGCAGTTCGCTGATGGGCGGGAGTAACTATGGCTACACCTTC. This gives the protein CASSSLMGGSNYGYTF.

The chain is built from TRBV28 and TRBJ1-4, with 7 bases matching TRBD1. Germline lookup yields CDR1 MDHEN and CDR2 SYDVKM. The J segment lost 5 bases and the V segment lost 6 bases, leaving 6 bases of the junction unmatched. This CDR3 contains 14 residues. This CDR3 reads CASSPGGGNEKLFF. The CDR3, as DNA: TGTGCCAGCAGCCCAGGGGGGGGAAATGAAAAACTGTTTTTT.

The chain uses TRBV10-2 and TRBJ2-7, with D unresolved. Germline V lookup: CDR1 WSHSY, CDR2 SAAADI. The V gene lost 8 bases and the J gene lost 4 bases, with 18 bases spanning the gap. The CDR3 is 14 residues long. The CDR3 nucleotides read TGCGCCAGCCGTCCAGTCGGGCCGGAGTACGAGCAGTACTTC. It specifies CASRPVGPEYEQYF.

The rearrangement joins TRBV19 to TRBJ2-5, with 9 bases matching TRBD1. Trimming at V came to 5 bases and at J to 5 bases, leaving 9 bases not matched to a gene. CDR3 length: 15 residues. Germline V gene data show CDR1 as LNHDA and CDR2 as SQIVND (reference sequence). CDR3: CASSPGTGFRETQYF. CDR3 nucleotides: TGTGCCAGTAGTCCAGGGACAGGGTTTAGGGAGACCCAGTACTTC.

The rearrangement joins TRBV5-8 to TRBJ2-5, with TRBD2 matching 7 bases. The trim removed 3 bases at V and 3 bases at J, leaving 5 bases unmatched. The germline V gene has CDR1 SGHTS and CDR2 YDEGEE. This CDR3 contains 14 residues. CDR3 DNA sequence: TGTGCCAGCAGCTCCCCCGGGACTAAAGAGACCCAGTACTTC. As protein: CASSSPGTKETQYF. Together with reference TRBV5-8 and TRBJ2-5, the CDR3 gives the full variable domain: EAGVTQSPTHLIKTRGQQATLRCSPISGHTSVYWYQQALGLGLQFLLWYDEGEERNRGNFPPRFSGRQFPNYSSELNVNALELEDSALYLCASSSPGTKETQYFGPGTRLLVL.

The chain employs TRBV19 and TRBJ1-5; no definite D call. The germline V gene has CDR1 LNHDA and CDR2 SQIVND (reference sequence). V lost 0 bases, J lost 4 bases, and 16 bases lay in between. This CDR3 is 17 amino acids long. The CDR3 reads CASSIDHFVVPNQPQHF. DNA of the CDR3: TGTGCCAGTAGTATAGATCATTTTGTTGTTCCTAATCAGCCCCAGCATTTT.

The chain couples TRBV4-2 to TRBJ2-1; 8 bases line up with TRBD2. This CDR3 spans 15 amino acids. The J segment lost 8 bases and the V segment lost 4 bases, leaving 10 bases of the junction unmatched. CDR1 is LGHNA and CDR2 is YNFKEQ in the germline V gene. The CDR3 reads CASSPTGREVYEQFF. CDR3 coding DNA: TGTGCCAGCAGCCCGACTGGGCGGGAGGTCTATGAGCAGTTCTTC.

The chain has TRBV7-2 and TRBJ2-3, with 11 bases aligning to TRBD1. Per the germline V gene, CDR1 is SGHTA and CDR2 is FQGNSA. V was clipped by 4 bases and J by 3 bases; unmatched bases: 3. This CDR3 spans 15 amino acids. CDR3 in amino acids: CASSSGQGGTDTQYF. In nucleotides, the CDR3 is TGTGCCAGCAGCTCGGGACAGGGGGGGACAGATACGCAGTATTTT. The full variable domain, its missing parts supplied by reference TRBV7-2 and TRBJ2-3, is GAGVSQSPSNKVTEKGKDVELRCDPISGHTALYWYRQSLGQGLEFLIYFQGNSAPDKSGLPSDRFSAERTGGSVSTLTIQRTQQEDSAVYLCASSSGQGGTDTQYFGPGTRLTVL.

CDR3 amino acids: CASSQTGLGNEQFF. In nucleotides, the CDR3 is TGTGCCAGCAGCCAGACAGGGTTAGGCAATGAGCAGTTCTTC. The genes are TRBV5-6 and TRBJ2-1; 7 bases match TRBD1. The CDR3 is 14 residues long. The junction had 7 bases not matched to a gene; V was cut back by 4 bases and J by 6 bases. The germline V gene has CDR1 SGHDT and CDR2 YYEEEE.

The J gene is TRBJ2-2, the V gene TRBV10-3; D possibly matches TRBD1 or TRBD2 (5 bases each). This CDR3 region has 12 residues. The V end lost 4 bases, the J end lost 5 bases, and 5 bases lay between the germline ends. The V gene's germline CDR1 is ENHRY and CDR2 SYGVKD. This chain's CDR3 is CAISGGTGELFF. CDR3 nucleotides: TGTGCCATCAGTGGGGGGACCGGGGAGCTGTTTTTT.

The CDR3 DNA reads TGTGCCAGCAGCCCGAGACTAGCGGGAGATACGCAGTATTTT. It yields the protein CASSPRLAGDTQYF. The chain combines TRBV4-2 with TRBJ2-3, with 10 bases aligning to TRBD2. The CDR3 loop spans 14 amino acids. Germline V lookup: CDR1 LGHNA, CDR2 YNFKEQ. V shed 4 bases, J shed 5 bases, and the junction held 3 bases outside the gene matches.

The chain employs TRBV7-2 and TRBJ1-1, with D possibly matching TRBD1 (6 bases). This CDR3 comprises 18 residues. Germline CDR1 is SGHTA and CDR2 is FQGNSA. V lost 0 bases, J lost 1 base, and 18 bases lay in between. The CDR3 DNA sequence: TGTGCCAGCAGCTTAGCAGGGGGGTACAGGGCCAGGAACACTGAAGCTTTCTTT. This codes for CASSLAGGYRARNTEAFF.

V is TRBV29-1 and J is TRBJ2-2; 14 nucleotides match TRBD2. This CDR3 contains 16 residues. Trimming cost V 6 bases and J 3 bases; bases outside gene matches: 6. Germline CDR1 SQVTM, CDR2 ANQGSEA. CDR3 bases: TGCAGCGTAAGGACTAGCGGGAGGTTCCACACCGGGGAGCTGTTTTTT. It specifies CSVRTSGRFHTGELFF.

The CDR3 here is CASSYSNRGLSYGYTF. In nucleotides, the CDR3 is TGTGCCAGCAGTTACTCGAACAGGGGGCTCAGCTATGGCTACACCTTC. This sequence joins TRBV6-5 and TRBJ1-2; 9 bases agree with TRBD1. The junction had 6 bases not matched to a gene; V was cut back by 0 bases and J by 4 bases. This CDR3 contains 16 residues. Germline values: CDR1 MNHEY, CDR2 SVGAGI.

This clone was observed a handful of times. The chain couples TRBV2 to TRBJ1-5, with 9 bases matching TRBD1. V shed 8 bases and J 4 bases; nucleotides not matched to a gene: 6. The CDR3 is 14 amino acids. CDR1 is SNHLY and CDR2 is FYNNEI in the germline V gene. CDR3 sequence: CASSGTGFNQPQHF. The CDR3 DNA reads TGTGCCAGCTCCGGGACAGGGTTTAATCAGCCCCAGCATTTT. The full variable domain, in which reference TRBV2 and TRBJ1-5 provide the parts outside the CDR3, is EPEVTQTPSHQVTQMGQEVILRCVPISNHLYFYWYRQILGQKVEFLVSFYNNEISEKSEIFDDQFSVERPDGSNFTLKIRSTKLEDSAMYFCASSGTGFNQPQHFGDGTRLSIL.

V is TRBV5-4 and J is TRBJ1-1; unclear D gene. With 0 bases removed from V and 7 bases from J, the gap between germline ends came to 10 bases. The CDR3 consists of 13 residues. Looked up from germline, CDR1 is SGHNT and CDR2 is YYREEE (reference sequence). The CDR3 nucleotides read TGTGCCAGCAGCTTGGTACCGGAAGTTGAAGCTTTCTTT. The encoded protein is CASSLVPEVEAFF. The complete variable domain, with remaining parts taken from reference TRBV5-4 and TRBJ1-1, reads ETGVTQSPTHLIKTRGQQVTLRCSSQSGHNTVSWYQQALGQGPQFIFQYYREEENGRGNFPPRFSGLQFPNYSSELNVNALELDDSALYLCASSLVPEVEAFFGQGTRLTVV.